The 16 T cell receptor beta chains below were found in one sample sequenced in a study of T-cell reconstitution after alpha-beta-depleted transplantation in children. Preparing the TCRbeta library involved the use of unique molecular identifiers. TCRdb recomputed calls from the PCR reads with MiXCR, one row per CDR3 protein. The sample has just over 350,000 distinct CDR3 sequences, more than 10% seen once; the top ten hold roughly 4.5%. The specimen was PBMCs, collected from the stem cell graft. These receptors originate from a human donor who donated a stem cell graft to a child with Fanconi anemia.

This clonotype was recorded a few times. This chain connects TRBV5-5 to TRBJ2-7, with 7 bases fitting TRBD2. There are 15 residues in the CDR3. With V trimmed by 4 bases and J by 2 bases, 9 bases remained unmatched. Germline V CDR1 and CDR2: SGHKS, YYEKEE (reference sequence). CDR3: CASSIAGGIPYEQYV. CDR3 nucleotides: TGTGCCAGCAGCATCGCCGGGGGGATCCCCTACGAGCAGTACGTC.

This clonotype was counted many times. The V gene is TRBV9, the J gene TRBJ1-1; D perhaps matches TRBD1 (5 bases). Trimming removed 1 base at V and 1 base at J, with 8 bases between. The CDR3 extends over 14 amino acids. The germline V gene encodes CDR1 SGDLS and CDR2 YYNGEE. The CDR3 reads CASSVLGANTEAFF. For the CDR3, the DNA is TGTGCCAGCAGCGTATTAGGGGCGAACACTGAAGCTTTCTTT. Together with reference TRBV9 and TRBJ1-1, the CDR3 gives the full variable domain: DSGVTQTPKHLITATGQRVTLRCSPRSGDLSVYWYQQSLDQGLQFLIQYYNGEERAKGNILERFSAQQFPDLHSELNLSSLELGDSALYFCASSVLGANTEAFFGQGTRLTVV.

This clonotype has just a few counts. The genes are TRBV5-1 and TRBJ2-4; 9 bases fit TRBD2. The CDR3 spans 16 residues. CDR1 is SGHRS and CDR2 is YFSETQ in the germline V gene. V trimming: 0 bases; J trimming: 4 bases; junction bases outside the gene matches: 5. The CDR3: CASSLASSGVKNIQYF. Here the CDR3 DNA reads TGCGCCAGCAGCTTGGCCTCTAGCGGGGTGAAAAACATTCAGTACTTC.

This clonotype was counted a few times. This sequence joins TRBV7-3 and TRBJ2-6, with D hard to call. Germline values: CDR1 SGHTA, CDR2 FQGTGA. The CDR3 spans 15 residues. The ends were cut back, 2 bases at V and 4 bases at J, with 9 bases in the middle. CDR3 in DNA: TGTGCCAGCAGCTTACTGAGAGACGGGGCCAACGTCCTGACTTTC. Its protein is CASSLLRDGANVLTF.

This clonotype came up many times. The V call is TRBV12-3 or TRBV12-4, the J call TRBJ1-6; possible D gene TRBD1, 6 bases. CDR3 length: 13 amino acids. Trimming took 4 bases from V and 7 from J, leaving 8 bases between them. CDR3 loop: CASSWGRNSPLHF. Written as DNA, the CDR3 is TGTGCCAGCAGTTGGGGGCGGAATTCACCCCTCCACTTT.

This clonotype was seen ten or more times. The genes are TRBV20-1 and TRBJ2-1; unclear D gene. The CDR3 length is 14 residues. The ends were cut back, 6 bases at V and 6 bases at J, with 18 bases in the middle. The germline V gene has CDR1 DFQATT and CDR2 SNEGSKA (reference sequence). The CDR3 sequence: CSARPTWAGNEQFF. In DNA, the CDR3 is TGCAGTGCCCGCCCGACGTGGGCAGGCAATGAGCAGTTCTTC.

This sequence joins TRBV28 and TRBJ2-7; no firm D call. This CDR3 is built from 13 residues. Germline CDR1 MDHEN, CDR2 SYDVKM. Trimming left V 5 bases short and J 7 bases short, with 15 bases between. CDR3 sequence: CASSRAPSREQYV. CDR3 DNA sequence: TGTGCCAGCAGTCGCGCCCCCTCCCGGGAGCAGTACGTC.

The rearrangement links TRBV6-5 to TRBJ1-5; D is possibly TRBD1 (6 bases). The germline CDR1 and CDR2 sequences are MNHEY and SVGAGI. This CDR3 spans 15 amino acids. V lost 0 bases to trimming and J lost 4 bases, with 10 bases between them. CDR3 nucleotide sequence: TGTGCCAGCAGTTACTCGAGGGGGGAAAATCAGCCCCAGCATTTT. It translates to CASSYSRGENQPQHF.

This chain links TRBV9 with TRBJ2-7; 11 bases are shared with TRBD2. Germline V gene data show CDR1 as SGDLS and CDR2 as YYNGEE. This CDR3 is built from 17 residues. The junction had 5 bases not matched to a gene; V was cut back by 0 bases and J by 0 bases. CDR3 loop: CASSVGLAGGLSYEQYF. The DNA of the CDR3 is TGTGCCAGCAGCGTAGGGCTAGCGGGGGGCCTCTCCTACGAGCAGTACTTC.

In the case of this clonotype: A junction boundary mismatches the germline segment, possibly from a read error. The chain joins TRBV5-4 to TRBJ1-3; D is perhaps TRBD1 (5 bases). The CDR3 is 14 amino acids. CDR1 and CDR2 from the germline V gene are SGHNT and YYREEE (reference sequence). The CDR3 region has the DNA TGTGCCATCAGCTTGGGGCTCTACGGAAACACCATATATTTT. Its translation: CAISLGLYGNTIYF. The whole variable domain, remainder taken from reference TRBV5-4 and TRBJ1-3, is ETGVTQSPTHLIKTRGQQVTLRCSSQSGHNTVSWYQQALGQGPQFIFQYYREEENGRGNFPPRFSGLQFPNYSSELNVNALELDDSALYLCAISLGLYGNTIYFGEGSWLTVV.

This clonotype has ten or more counts. Sequence at one end of the junction differs from germline and may be a read error. The V call is TRBV12-3 or TRBV12-4, the J call TRBJ2-7; tentative D call: TRBD1 (5 bases). The CDR3 has 14 amino acids. CDR3 sequence: CASSLGQGIHEQYF. The CDR3 bases are TGTGCCAGCAGCTTAGGGCAGGGAATCCACGAGCAGTACTTC.

This clonotype turned up a few times. The chain is built from TRBV7-9 and TRBJ2-3; D assignment may be TRBD1 or TRBD2 (6 bases each). The V and J ends lost 4 bases and 2 bases respectively, with 13 bases between them. The CDR3 has 15 amino acids. The V gene's germline CDR1 is SEHNR and CDR2 FQNEAQ (reference sequence). For the CDR3, the DNA is TGTGCCAGCAGCTCTGGGGGGCGTTTCACAGATACGCAGTATTTT. This sequence encodes CASSSGGRFTDTQYF.

This clonotype occurred a few times. The rearrangement links TRBV15 to TRBJ2-7; 9 bases are shared with TRBD1. The CDR3 has 14 residues. The ends lost 6 bases at V and 0 bases at J; junction bases unmatched: 3. CDR1 LNHNV and CDR2 YYDKDF come from the germline V gene (reference sequence). The CDR3 sequence: CATSGTGSSYEQYF. Written as DNA, the CDR3 is TGTGCCACCAGTGGGACAGGGAGCTCCTACGAGCAGTACTTC.

The chain couples TRBV5-1 to TRBJ2-5; TRBD2 matches 10 bases. Germline V gene data show CDR1 as SGHRS and CDR2 as YFSETQ. The CDR3 is made up of 15 amino acids. Trimming cost V 2 bases and J 2 bases; bases outside gene matches: 3. The CDR3 region is CASSLAGGAQETQYF. The CDR3 nucleotides read TGCGCCAGCAGCTTAGCGGGGGGGGCACAAGAGACCCAGTACTTC. The variable domain in full, with the rest retrieved from reference TRBV5-1 and TRBJ2-5, is KAGVTQTPRYLIKTRGQQVTLSCSPISGHRSVSWYQQTPGQGLQFLFEYFSETQRNKGNFPGRFSGRQFSNSRSEMNVSTLELGDSALYLCASSLAGGAQETQYFGPGTRLLVL.

This clonotype was counted only a few times. CDR3: CSAREQGETQYF. For the CDR3, the DNA is TGCAGTGCTAGAGAACAGGGCGAGACCCAGTACTTC. V is TRBV20-1 and J is TRBJ2-5; TRBD1 is a possible D gene (6 bases). V was pared by 0 bases and J by 5 bases, with 7 bases between. This CDR3 comprises 12 residues. CDR1 DFQATT and CDR2 SNEGSKA come from the germline V gene (reference sequence).

This clonotype was picked up many times. The V gene is TRBV5-6, the J gene TRBJ1-2, with no clear D. Germline values: CDR1 SGHDT, CDR2 YYEEEE. Trimming stripped 5 bases from V and 4 bases from J, with 12 bases between. CDR3 length equals 13 residues. The CDR3 protein is CASRAREGYGYTF. The CDR3 nucleotides read TGTGCCAGCAGAGCCCGTGAGGGCTATGGCTACACCTTC.